This TCR beta chain was recovered during a study of CD8+CD57+ T cells in acquired aplastic anemia. On the study more broadly: DNA from sorted CD4+ and CD8+ cells averaged roughly 3.2 ug. Healthy donors averaged around 10 million reads for CD4+ cells.

The use of genomic DNA as template underpinned the TCR beta VDJ and CDR3 profiling. One entry per CDR3 protein, called by TCRdb with MiXCR from the reads. This sample yields 400,000 to 450,000 distinct CDR3 sequences, of which 60% to 80% are seen a single time; 3% to 5% belongs to the top ten. CDR1 is SGHTA, CDR2 FQGNSA, per germline. The CDR3 extends over 14 amino acids. Comment on this clonotype: One junction end disagrees with the germline gene, perhaps due to a read error.

The chain joins TRBV7-2 to TRBJ2-7; 7 bases line up with TRBD2. Sequenced: sorted CD4+, CD8+, or CD8+CD57+ T cells (not recorded which) from PBMCs. The source is a human donor in good health, serving as a control. CDR3 in amino acids: CASSLRGDYGYTFF. CDR3 coding DNA: TGTGCCAGCAGCTTACGCGGGGACTATGGCTACACCTTCTTC.